This paragraph reports one T cell receptor (beta chain). Its specificity is unknown. Germline-derived CDR1 and CDR2 are SEHNR and FQNEAQ (reference sequence). V lost 1 base and J lost 0, with 13 bases in between. This CDR3 comprises 17 residues. The entry originates in a study of cytomegalovirus exposure and HLA in healthy donors. The PCR made use of 60 Vbeta and 13 Jbeta primers. The repertoire was sequenced with immunoSEQ multiplex PCR; TCRdb's copy has only in-frame clones and lacks some. The table records around 150,000 clones, around 83% of them present only once. Whole-study findings and limits: Being productive about 87% or about 30% of the time was typical of most TCR beta V segments in an earlier analysis.

This TCR came from a man over 45 in good health and CMV-seropositive. Material: PBMCs. J is TRBJ1-3 and V is TRBV7-9, with D unresolved. The CDR3 here is CASSLDVSIFSGNTIYF. CDR3 nucleotides: TGTGCCAGCAGCTTAGACGTTTCTATCTTCTCTGGAAACACCATATATTTT.